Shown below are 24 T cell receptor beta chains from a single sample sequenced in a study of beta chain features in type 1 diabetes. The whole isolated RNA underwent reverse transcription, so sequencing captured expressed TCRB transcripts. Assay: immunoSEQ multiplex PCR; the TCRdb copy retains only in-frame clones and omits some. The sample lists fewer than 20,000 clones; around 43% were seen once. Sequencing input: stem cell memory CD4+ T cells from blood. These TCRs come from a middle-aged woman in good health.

Here the CDR3 reads CSVEHGSVYGYTF. CDR3 DNA: TGCAGCGTTGAACATGGCAGTGTTTATGGCTACACCTTC. This chain joins TRBV29-1 and TRBJ1-2; D remains ambiguous. The germline V gene encodes CDR1 SQVTM and CDR2 ANQGSEA. This CDR3 region has 13 residues. V was trimmed by 2 bases and J by 5 bases, leaving 12 bases between them.

CDR3 sequence (DNA): TGTGCCAGCAGCCTACAGGGGGGGACTGGCTATGGCTACACCTTC. Protein product: CASSLQGGTGYGYTF. This chain uses TRBV7-2 with TRBJ1-2; 8 nucleotides agree with TRBD1. V shed 5 bases, J shed 4 bases, and the junction held 9 bases outside the gene matches. Looked up from germline, CDR1 is SGHTA and CDR2 is FQGNSA. The CDR3 is 15 residues long.

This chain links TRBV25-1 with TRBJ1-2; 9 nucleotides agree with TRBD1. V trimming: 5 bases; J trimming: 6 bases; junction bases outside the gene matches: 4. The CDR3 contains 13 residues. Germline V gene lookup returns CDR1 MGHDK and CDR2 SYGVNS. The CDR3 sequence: CASSRDRANGYTF. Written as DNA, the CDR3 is TGTGCCAGCAGTAGGGACAGGGCGAATGGCTACACCTTC.

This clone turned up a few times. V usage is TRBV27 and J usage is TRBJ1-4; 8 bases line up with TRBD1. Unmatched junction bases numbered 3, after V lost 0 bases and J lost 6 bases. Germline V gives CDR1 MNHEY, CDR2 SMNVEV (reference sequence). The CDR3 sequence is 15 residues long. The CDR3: CASSLSRGLDEKLFF. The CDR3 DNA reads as TGTGCCAGCAGTTTATCCAGGGGGCTGGATGAAAAACTGTTTTTT. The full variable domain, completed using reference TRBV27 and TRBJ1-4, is EAQVTQNPRYLITVTGKKLTVTCSQNMNHEYMSWYRQDPGLGLRQIYYSMNVEVTDKGDVPEGYKVSRKEKRNFPLILESPSPNQTSLYFCASSLSRGLDEKLFFGSGTQLSVL.

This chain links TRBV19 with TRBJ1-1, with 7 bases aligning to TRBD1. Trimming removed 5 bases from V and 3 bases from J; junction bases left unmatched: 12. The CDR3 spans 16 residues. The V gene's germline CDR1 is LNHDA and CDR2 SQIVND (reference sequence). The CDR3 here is CASSRRTGQVDTEAFF. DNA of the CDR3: TGTGCCAGTAGTCGCCGGACAGGACAGGTGGACACTGAAGCTTTCTTT.

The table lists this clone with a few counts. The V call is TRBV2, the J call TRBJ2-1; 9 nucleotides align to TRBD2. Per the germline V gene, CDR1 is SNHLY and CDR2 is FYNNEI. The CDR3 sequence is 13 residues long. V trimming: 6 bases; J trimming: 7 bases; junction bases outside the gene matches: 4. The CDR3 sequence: CASRGGGANEQFF. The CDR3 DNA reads TGTGCCAGCAGGGGCGGGGGGGCGAATGAGCAGTTCTTC. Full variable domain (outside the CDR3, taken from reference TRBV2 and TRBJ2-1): EPEVTQTPSHQVTQMGQEVILRCVPISNHLYFYWYRQILGQKVEFLVSFYNNEISEKSEIFDDQFSVERPDGSNFTLKIRSTKLEDSAMYFCASRGGGANEQFFGPGTRLTVL.

CDR3 residues: CASSTLAGAFTDTQYF. The CDR3 DNA follows: TGTGCCAGCAGCACCCTAGCGGGGGCCTTCACAGATACGCAGTATTTT. J is TRBJ2-3 and V is TRBV7-2; 10 bases fit TRBD2. This CDR3 is built from 16 residues. The junction had 7 bases not matched to a gene; V was cut back by 5 bases and J by 2 bases. Germline-derived CDR1 and CDR2 are SGHTA and FQGNSA.

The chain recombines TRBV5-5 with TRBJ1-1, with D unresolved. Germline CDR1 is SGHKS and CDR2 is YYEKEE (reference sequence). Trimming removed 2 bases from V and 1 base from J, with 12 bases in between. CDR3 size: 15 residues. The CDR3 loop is CASSFWAEQNTEAFF. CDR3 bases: TGTGCCAGCAGCTTTTGGGCAGAGCAGAACACTGAAGCTTTCTTT.

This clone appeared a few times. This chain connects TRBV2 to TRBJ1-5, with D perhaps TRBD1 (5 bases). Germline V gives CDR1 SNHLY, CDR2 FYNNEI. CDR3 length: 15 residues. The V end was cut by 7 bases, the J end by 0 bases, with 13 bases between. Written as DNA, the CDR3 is TGTGCCAGCACCATGGACACTTATAGCAATCAGCCCCAGCATTTT. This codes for CASTMDTYSNQPQHF. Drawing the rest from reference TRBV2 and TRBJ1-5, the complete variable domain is EPEVTQTPSHQVTQMGQEVILRCVPISNHLYFYWYRQILGQKVEFLVSFYNNEISEKSEIFDDQFSVERPDGSNFTLKIRSTKLEDSAMYFCASTMDTYSNQPQHFGDGTRLSIL.

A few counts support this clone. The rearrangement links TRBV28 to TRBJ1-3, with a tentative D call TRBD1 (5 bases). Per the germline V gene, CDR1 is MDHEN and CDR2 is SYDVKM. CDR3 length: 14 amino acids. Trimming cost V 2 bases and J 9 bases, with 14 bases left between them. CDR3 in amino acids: CASSLPQVVGTIYF. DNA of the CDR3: TGTGCCAGCAGTTTACCACAGGTGGTCGGCACCATATATTTT.

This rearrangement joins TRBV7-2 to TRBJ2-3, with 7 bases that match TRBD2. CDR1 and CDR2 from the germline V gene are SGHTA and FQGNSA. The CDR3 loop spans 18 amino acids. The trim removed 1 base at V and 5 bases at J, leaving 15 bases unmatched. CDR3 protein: CASSLVGLGRTGGDTQYF. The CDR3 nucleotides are TGTGCCAGCAGCTTAGTAGGCCTGGGACGGACGGGAGGAGATACGCAGTATTTT.

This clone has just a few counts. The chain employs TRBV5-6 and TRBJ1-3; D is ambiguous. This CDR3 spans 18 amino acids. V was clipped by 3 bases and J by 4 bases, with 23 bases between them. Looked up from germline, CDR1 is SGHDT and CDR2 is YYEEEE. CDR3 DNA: TGTGCCAGCAGCTCCGAGACGGGGTCTACTCTGCGAGGAAACACCATATATTTT. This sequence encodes CASSSETGSTLRGNTIYF. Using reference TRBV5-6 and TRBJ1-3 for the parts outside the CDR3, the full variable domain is DAGVTQSPTHLIKTRGQQVTLRCSPKSGHDTVSWYQQALGQGPQFIFQYYEEEERQRGNFPDRFSGHQFPNYSSELNVNALLLGDSALYLCASSSETGSTLRGNTIYFGEGSWLTVV.

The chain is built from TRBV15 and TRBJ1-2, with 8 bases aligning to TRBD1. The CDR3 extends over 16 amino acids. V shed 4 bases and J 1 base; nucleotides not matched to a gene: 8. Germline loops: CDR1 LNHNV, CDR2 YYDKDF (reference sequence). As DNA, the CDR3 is TGTGCCACCAGCACCCACGGGACAGGACTTAACTATGGCTACACCTTC. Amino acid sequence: CATSTHGTGLNYGYTF.

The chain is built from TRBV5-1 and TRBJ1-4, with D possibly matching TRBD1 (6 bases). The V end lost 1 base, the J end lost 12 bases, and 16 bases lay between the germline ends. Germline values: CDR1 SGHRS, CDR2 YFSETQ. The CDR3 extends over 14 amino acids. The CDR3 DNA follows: TGCGCCAGCAGCTTGCAGGGGCCAAATGACGAACTGTTTTTT. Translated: CASSLQGPNDELFF. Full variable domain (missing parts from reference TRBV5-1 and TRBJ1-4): KAGVTQTPRYLIKTRGQQVTLSCSPISGHRSVSWYQQTPGQGLQFLFEYFSETQRNKGNFPGRFSGRQFSNSRSEMNVSTLELGDSALYLCASSLQGPNDELFFGSGTQLSVL.

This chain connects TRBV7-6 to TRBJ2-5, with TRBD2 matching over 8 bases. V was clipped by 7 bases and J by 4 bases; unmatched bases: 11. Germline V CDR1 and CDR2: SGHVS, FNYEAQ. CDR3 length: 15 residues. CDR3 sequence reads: CASTPGGGPGETQYF. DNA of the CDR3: TGTGCCAGCACCCCGGGCGGGGGGCCAGGAGAGACCCAGTACTTC.

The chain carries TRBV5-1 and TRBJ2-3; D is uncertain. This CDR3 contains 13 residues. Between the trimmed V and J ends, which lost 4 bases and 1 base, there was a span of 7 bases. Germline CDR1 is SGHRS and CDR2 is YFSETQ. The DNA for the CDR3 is TGCGCCAGCAGCCCGGCGGGCACAGATACGCAGTATTTT. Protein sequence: CASSPAGTDTQYF.

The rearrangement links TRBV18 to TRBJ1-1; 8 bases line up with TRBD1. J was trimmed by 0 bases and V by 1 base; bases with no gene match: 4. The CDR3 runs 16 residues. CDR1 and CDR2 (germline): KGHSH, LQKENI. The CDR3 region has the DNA TGTGCCAGCTCACCACGGGGGACAGGTTTGAACACTGAAGCTTTCTTT. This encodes CASSPRGTGLNTEAFF.

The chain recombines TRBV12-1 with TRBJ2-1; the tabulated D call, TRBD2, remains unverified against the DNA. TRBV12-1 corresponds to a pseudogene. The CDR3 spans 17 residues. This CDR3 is CASSFSPGGVPYNEQFF. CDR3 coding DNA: TGTGCCAGCAGCTTTTCCCCGGGAGGGGTCCCCTACAATGAGCAGTTCTTC.

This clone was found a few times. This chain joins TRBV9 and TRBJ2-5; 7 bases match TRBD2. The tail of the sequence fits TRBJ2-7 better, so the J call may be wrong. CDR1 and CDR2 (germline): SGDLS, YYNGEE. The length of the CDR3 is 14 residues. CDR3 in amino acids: CASSVGGGYHEQYF. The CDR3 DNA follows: TGTGCCAGCAGCGTAGGGGGAGGGTACCACGAGCAGTACTTC.

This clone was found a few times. Here the CDR3 DNA reads TGTGCCAGCAGCCAGGGAACCTTCAATCAGCCCCAGCATTTT. Translating it yields CASSQGTFNQPQHF. The J gene is TRBJ1-5, the V gene TRBV11-1, with D possibly being TRBD1 (5 bases). CDR1 and CDR2 from the germline V gene are SGHAT and FQDESV (reference sequence). The CDR3 covers 14 residues. Deletions cut 5 bases from V and 3 bases from J, with 11 bases between.

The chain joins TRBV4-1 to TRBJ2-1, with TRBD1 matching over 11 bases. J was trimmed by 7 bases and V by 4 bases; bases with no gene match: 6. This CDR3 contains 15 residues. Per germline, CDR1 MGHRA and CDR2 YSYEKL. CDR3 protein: CASSRTGTGGNEQFF. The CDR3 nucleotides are TGCGCCAGCAGCCGCACCGGGACAGGGGGAAATGAGCAGTTCTTC.

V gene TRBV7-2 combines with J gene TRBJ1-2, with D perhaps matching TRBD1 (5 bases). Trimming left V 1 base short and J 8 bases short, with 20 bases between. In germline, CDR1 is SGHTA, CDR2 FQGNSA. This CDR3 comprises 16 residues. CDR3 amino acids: CASSLVIVQQAGGYTF. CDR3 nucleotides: TGTGCCAGCAGCTTAGTAATAGTACAACAGGCCGGCGGCTACACCTTC. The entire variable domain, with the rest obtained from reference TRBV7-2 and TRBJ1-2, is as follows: GAGVSQSPSNKVTEKGKDVELRCDPISGHTALYWYRQSLGQGLEFLIYFQGNSAPDKSGLPSDRFSAERTGGSVSTLTIQRTQQEDSAVYLCASSLVIVQQAGGYTFGSGTRLTVV.

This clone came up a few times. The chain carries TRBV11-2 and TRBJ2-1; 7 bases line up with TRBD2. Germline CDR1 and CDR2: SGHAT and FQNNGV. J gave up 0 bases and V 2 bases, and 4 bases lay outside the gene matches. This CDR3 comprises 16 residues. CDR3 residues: CASSLRRGSSYNEQFF. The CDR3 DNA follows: TGTGCCAGCAGCTTAAGGCGGGGGAGCTCCTACAATGAGCAGTTCTTC.

The CDR3 spells CASRIQGDQGSPLHF. CDR3 bases: TGTGCCAGTAGGATACAGGGTGACCAGGGTTCACCCCTCCACTTT. This chain connects TRBV19 to TRBJ1-6, with D possibly TRBD1 on 6 matching bases. CDR1 LNHDA and CDR2 SQIVND come from the germline V gene (reference sequence). Trimming pared 6 bases from V and 9 bases from J, leaving 18 bases between. The CDR3 has 15 residues.